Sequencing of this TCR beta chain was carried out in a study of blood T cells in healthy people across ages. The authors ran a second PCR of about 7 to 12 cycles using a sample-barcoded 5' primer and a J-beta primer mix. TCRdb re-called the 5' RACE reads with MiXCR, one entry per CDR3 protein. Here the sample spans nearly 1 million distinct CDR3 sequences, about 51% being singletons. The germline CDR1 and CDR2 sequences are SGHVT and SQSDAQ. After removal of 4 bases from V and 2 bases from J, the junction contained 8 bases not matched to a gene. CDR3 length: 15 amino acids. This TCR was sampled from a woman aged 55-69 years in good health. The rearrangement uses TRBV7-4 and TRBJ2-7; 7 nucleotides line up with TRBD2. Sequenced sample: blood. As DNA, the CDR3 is TGTGCCAGCAGCTCCATTCGACTAGCAACCTACGAGCAGTACTTC. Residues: CASSSIRLATYEQYF. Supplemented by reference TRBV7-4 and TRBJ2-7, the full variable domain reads GAGVSQSPRYKVAKRGRDVALRCDSISGHVTLYWYRQTLGQGSEVLTYSQSDAQRDKSGRPSGRFSAERPERSVSTLKIQRTEQGDSAVYLCASSSIRLATYEQYFGPGTRLTVT.